One sample yielded the 22 T cell receptor beta chains listed below, sequenced in a study of cytotoxic CD8 clonotypes in ibrutinib-treated CLL. Measured with immunoSEQ multiplex PCR; TCRdb has only the in-frame clones, and not every one. Among roughly 100,000 clones listed, 70% to 80% were seen once. Sequencing used PBMCs, obtained after 12 months of ibrutinib treatment. These receptors originate from a human donor with chronic lymphocytic leukemia.

The CDR3 sequence is CASSLWRGDNEQFF. DNA for the CDR3: TGTGCCAGCAGCTTATGGCGGGGGGACAATGAGCAGTTCTTC. The rearrangement uses TRBV5-4 and TRBJ2-1; 8 bases agree with TRBD2. This CDR3 spans 14 amino acids. V lost 2 bases, J lost 5 bases, and 3 bases stayed unmatched. From germline, CDR1 is SGHNT and CDR2 YYREEE (reference sequence).

The V and J genes are TRBV30 and TRBJ2-1; D is uncertain. Germline V CDR1 and CDR2: GTSNPN, SVGIG (reference sequence). There are 11 residues in the CDR3. The V gene lost 0 bases and the J gene lost 8 bases, with 5 bases spanning the gap. This chain's CDR3 is CAWSVTHEQFF. The CDR3 nucleotides are TGTGCCTGGAGTGTGACCCATGAGCAGTTCTTC.

This sequence joins TRBV6-6 and TRBJ2-2, with D maybe TRBD2 (5 bases). Trimming left V 10 bases short and J 8 bases short, with 14 bases between. The CDR3 is made up of 12 amino acids. The germline V gene encodes CDR1 MNHNY and CDR2 SVGAGI (reference sequence). This chain's CDR3 is CAIGGEWGELFF. CDR3 sequence (DNA): TGTGCCATCGGAGGTGAATGGGGGGAGCTGTTTTTT.

J is TRBJ2-7 and V is TRBV6-6, with 7 bases aligning to TRBD2. The CDR3 has 15 amino acids. Germline V lookup: CDR1 MNHNY, CDR2 SVGAGI (reference sequence). J lost 2 bases, V lost 5 bases, and 9 bases had no gene match. CDR3 nucleotides: TGTGCCAGCAGTGTGACGTGGGGAGGGACCTACGAGCAGTACTTC. Translated: CASSVTWGGTYEQYF.

The rearrangement uses TRBV29-1 and TRBJ2-1, with 9 bases lining up with TRBD1. The V gene end was trimmed by 6 bases and the J gene end by 6 bases; junction bases not matched to a gene: 12. The CDR3 length is 15 residues. Germline assignment: CDR1 SQVTM and CDR2 ANQGSEA. Here the CDR3 DNA reads TGCAGCGTCTCCCACACAGGGGGCATTTTCAATGAGCAGTTCTTC. The encoded protein is CSVSHTGGIFNEQFF.

The rearrangement links TRBV2 to TRBJ1-2; a possible D gene is TRBD1 (6 bases). The CDR3 has 12 amino acids. Trimming shortened V by 8 bases and J by 4 bases, and 11 bases separated the two germline ends. Germline V gene data show CDR1 as SNHLY and CDR2 as FYNNEI. The CDR3 region is CASGQLIYGYTF. The CDR3 region has the DNA TGTGCCAGCGGACAGTTAATCTATGGCTACACCTTC. Drawing the rest from reference TRBV2 and TRBJ1-2, the complete variable domain is EPEVTQTPSHQVTQMGQEVILRCVPISNHLYFYWYRQILGQKVEFLVSFYNNEISEKSEIFDDQFSVERPDGSNFTLKIRSTKLEDSAMYFCASGQLIYGYTFGSGTRLTVV.

The genes are TRBV14 and TRBJ1-3; D is ambiguous. Germline CDR1 SGHDN, CDR2 FVKESK. CDR3 length: 13 amino acids. V gave up 4 bases and J gave up 6 bases, with 10 bases separating them. The CDR3 nucleotides are TGTGCCAGCAGCCTGACACTCGCAAACACCATATATTTT. Amino acid sequence: CASSLTLANTIYF.

The count of this clone is one. The J gene is TRBJ2-2, the V gene TRBV9; unclear D gene. This CDR3 has 18 amino acids. Trimming shortened V by 0 bases and J by 1 base, and 16 bases separated the two germline ends. Germline V gene lookup returns CDR1 SGDLS and CDR2 YYNGEE. This CDR3 is CASSVEIWNKLNTGELFF. The CDR3 DNA is TGTGCCAGCAGCGTAGAGATATGGAATAAATTGAACACCGGGGAGCTGTTTTTT.

V and J are TRBV29-1 and TRBJ2-1, with D perhaps being TRBD1 or TRBD2 (5 bases each). Germline V gene sequence: CDR1 SQVTM, CDR2 ANQGSEA. The CDR3 consists of 11 residues. Trimming left V 7 bases short and J 6 bases short, with 10 bases between. The CDR3 protein is CSGGRGNEQFF. The CDR3 region has the DNA TGCAGCGGGGGACGAGGCAATGAGCAGTTCTTC.

The chain joins TRBV11-3 to TRBJ2-7; D unresolved. The germline V gene encodes CDR1 SGHNT and CDR2 YENEEA. The CDR3 is 15 residues long. V was pared by 5 bases and J by 0 bases, with 14 bases between. The CDR3 sequence: CASSPAAVNSYEQYF. The CDR3, as DNA: TGTGCCAGCAGCCCTGCCGCAGTAAACTCCTACGAGCAGTACTTC.

This rearrangement joins TRBV5-1 to TRBJ2-4; 7 bases map to TRBD1. Germline V CDR1 and CDR2: SGHRS, YFSETQ. With 4 bases clipped from V and 7 bases from J, the junction kept 5 bases outside the gene matches. CDR3 length: 13 amino acids. The DNA for the CDR3 is TGCGCCAGCAGCGAGGGGGCGAGGAACATTCAGTACTTC. It encodes CASSEGARNIQYF.

This clone is a singleton in its sample. V gene TRBV5-1 combines with J gene TRBJ1-2; TRBD1 matches at 9 bases. The CDR3 is 15 amino acids. CDR1 and CDR2 (germline): SGHRS, YFSETQ. V shed 2 bases and J 0 bases; nucleotides not matched to a gene: 2. The CDR3 coding sequence is TGCGCCAGCAGCTTATGGGACAGGGCTAACTATGGCTACACCTTC. Translating gives CASSLWDRANYGYTF. The whole variable domain, filled in from reference TRBV5-1 and TRBJ1-2, reads KAGVTQTPRYLIKTRGQQVTLSCSPISGHRSVSWYQQTPGQGLQFLFEYFSETQRNKGNFPGRFSGRQFSNSRSEMNVSTLELGDSALYLCASSLWDRANYGYTFGSGTRLTVV.

The chain employs TRBV7-2 and TRBJ1-6; the D is unclear. This CDR3 contains 12 residues. Germline CDR1 is SGHTA and CDR2 is FQGNSA. V dropped 2 bases and J dropped 10 bases, with 6 bases sitting between them. The CDR3 coding sequence is TGTGCCAGCAGCTTAAACGGGTCACCCCTCCACTTT. Its protein product is CASSLNGSPLHF.

The CDR3 DNA reads TGCGCCAGCAGCCAAGATGCGGGACGGAAAAACATTCAGTACTTC. This gives the protein CASSQDAGRKNIQYF. The rearrangement uses TRBV4-3 and TRBJ2-4, with D possibly TRBD2 on 6 matching bases. In germline, CDR1 is LGHNA, CDR2 YSLEER. The ends were cut back, 0 bases at V and 4 bases at J, with 10 bases in the middle. The CDR3 sequence is 15 residues long.

This rearrangement joins TRBV5-5 to TRBJ2-7; 8 bases fit TRBD2. The J segment lost 4 bases and the V segment lost 0 bases, leaving 6 bases of the junction unmatched. The CDR3 consists of 15 residues. CDR1 is SGHKS, CDR2 YYEKEE, per germline (reference sequence). The CDR3 region has the DNA TGTGCCAGCAGCTTGGCCCCGGGAGGGGGTTACGAGCAGTACTTC. This gives the protein CASSLAPGGGYEQYF.

The chain recombines TRBV19 with TRBJ1-2, with D maybe TRBD1 (6 bases). This CDR3 contains 14 residues. V lost 6 bases and J 3 bases, leaving 14 bases between the germline ends. Germline-derived CDR1 and CDR2 are LNHDA and SQIVND (reference sequence). The CDR3 sequence: CASSEEGGDYGYTF. CDR3 nucleotides: TGTGCCAGTAGCGAAGAGGGGGGTGACTATGGCTACACCTTC.

The chain combines TRBV7-9 with TRBJ1-2; D uncertain. Germline V CDR1 and CDR2: SEHNR, FQNEAQ (reference sequence). The germline V and J ends were trimmed by 5 bases and 10 bases, with 20 bases remaining between them. This CDR3 contains 14 residues. Written as DNA, the CDR3 is TGTGCCAGCAGCGTCTTGACCGGGATCTATCCCTACACCTTC. Its protein product is CASSVLTGIYPYTF.

On this clone: At the DNA level, this CDR3 is encoded by other sequences in the same sample as well. This chain links TRBV5-6 with TRBJ1-2; D may be TRBD1 (6 bases). The germline CDR1 and CDR2 sequences are SGHDT and YYEEEE. V was clipped by 3 bases and J by 3 bases, with 12 bases between them. The CDR3 runs to 14 residues. CDR3 bases: TGTGCCAGCAGCTCACAGGGCGGAGACTATGGCTACACCTTC. Translating gives CASSSQGGDYGYTF.

The chain combines TRBV10-1 with TRBJ2-1; 10 bases fit TRBD1. This CDR3 region has 12 residues. With V trimmed by 10 bases and J by 7 bases, 4 bases remained unmatched. Germline CDR1 and CDR2: WNHNN and SYGVQD (reference sequence). CDR3 DNA: TGCGCCACAAGGGACAGGGGAAATGAGCAGTTCTTC. It yields the protein CATRDRGNEQFF.

The CDR3 nucleotides read TGTGCCAGCACCCTCGTGGGTCGGAGGTCCTACAATGAGCAGTTCTTC. Translating gives CASTLVGRRSYNEQFF. The chain recombines TRBV7-9 with TRBJ2-1, with D possibly being TRBD2 (5 bases). Germline V lookup: CDR1 SEHNR, CDR2 FQNEAQ (reference sequence). The CDR3 length is 16 residues. V lost 7 bases and J 1 base, leaving 17 bases between the germline ends.

This sequence joins TRBV5-1 and TRBJ2-5; 13 bases are a match to TRBD2. The CDR3 covers 16 residues. Germline V gives CDR1 SGHRS, CDR2 YFSETQ. After removal of 3 bases from V and 5 bases from J, the junction contained 7 bases not matched to a gene. The CDR3 nucleotides are TGCGCCAGCAGCTGGATACTAGCGGGGGGGCGGGAGACCCAGTACTTC. Residues: CASSWILAGGRETQYF.

The genes are TRBV27 and TRBJ2-1; perhaps TRBD2 as D (5 bases). Trimming removed 4 bases from V and 0 bases from J, with 10 bases in between. Germline loops: CDR1 MNHEY, CDR2 SMNVEV (reference sequence). The CDR3 sequence is 15 residues long. CDR3 amino acids: CASSSYTSSYNEQFF. The CDR3 nucleotides are TGTGCCAGCAGTTCCTACACTAGCTCCTACAATGAGCAGTTCTTC.